This TCR beta chain was sequenced during a study of control samples from healthy donors and cancer patients. The method was immunoSEQ multiplex PCR; TCRdb's version includes in-frame clones alone and lacks a portion of them. Here the sample spans 120,000 to 150,000 clones, 85% to 95% being singletons. This CDR3 region has 13 residues. Germline assignment: CDR1 SGHDT and CDR2 YYEEEE. Between the trimmed V and J ends, which lost 4 bases and 3 bases, there was a span of 11 bases. The rearrangement joins TRBV5-6 to TRBJ2-7; tentatively, D is TRBD2 (6 bases). This TCR was recovered from a man aged 40-49 years in good health. Sequenced sample: blood. The CDR3 here is CASSTSDYYEQYF. DNA for the CDR3: TGTGCCAGCAGCACCTCGGACTACTACGAGCAGTACTTC.